The clone carrying this T cell receptor (beta chain) was observed once. These data come from a study of control samples from healthy donors and cancer patients. With 2 bases removed from V and 2 bases from J, the gap between germline ends came to 7 bases. The CDR3 is 15 residues long. Germline V gene sequence: CDR1 MNHNS, CDR2 SASEGT. Clones were read by immunoSEQ multiplex PCR, and TCRdb kept only the in-frame ones, dropping some. This sample carries more than 100,000 clones, more than 85% of them seen once, and the ten largest clones take 8.6%. This TCR derives from a man between 18 and 29 years old in good health. Sequencing input: blood. The chain carries TRBV6-1 and TRBJ2-6; no clear D. The chain's CDR3 is CASSESWAGANVLTF. CDR3 coding DNA: TGTGCCAGCAGTGAATCCTGGGCTGGGGCCAACGTCCTGACTTTC.